The rows below give T cell receptor beta chains drawn from one sample of a study of cytomegalovirus exposure and HLA in healthy donors. The repertoire was sequenced with immunoSEQ multiplex PCR; TCRdb's copy has only in-frame clones and lacks some. The table has 150,000 to 200,000 clones, around nine tenths seen once; the top ten hold 1.4%. Sample: PBMCs. Source of these receptors: a woman in her 30s in good health and CMV-seronegative. Each CDR3 is given with its conserved first and last residue. The order of the fields is V gene, J gene, D gene, clone size, CDR3 DNA, CDR3 protein. D genes are given only for firm matches. Only part of the rows carry a size: once, few, many, or a class if the clone is expanded.

>TRBV6-5|TRBJ1-5|.|.
TGTGCCAGCAGTTACTCGAGGGTTCAGCCCCAGCATTTT
CASSYSRVQPQHF
>TRBV19|TRBJ1-2|.|.
TGTGCCAGTAGTTTTGACAGCGGGTATGGCTACACCTTC
CASSFDSGYGYTF
>TRBV18|TRBJ2-5|TRBD2|once
TGTGCCAGCTCATCGTTAGCGGGGGGGATCCAAGAGACCCAGTACTTC
CASSSLAGGIQETQYF
>TRBV11-2|TRBJ1-2|TRBD1|.
TGTGCCAGCAGCTTAGACTTCTCAGGGACAGGGTCCTATGGCTACACCTTC
CASSLDFSGTGSYGYTF
>TRBV7-8|TRBJ1-5|.|.
TGTGCCAGCAGCCTAGACACCAATCAGCCCCAGCATTTT
CASSLDTNQPQHF
>TRBV2|TRBJ2-1|.|.
TGTGCCAGCAGTGAAGCGCCGCAGGGTCTGGATGAGCAGTTCTTC
CASSEAPQGLDEQFF
>TRBV4-1|TRBJ2-1|TRBD2|.
TGCGCCAGCAGCCAAGACTTCCTAGCGGCCCTAATGCATGAGCAGTTCTTC
CASSQDFLAALMHEQFF
>TRBV2|TRBJ2-3|TRBD1|.
TGTGCCAGCACTCGGACAGGGGGCGGCGGAGATACGCAGTATTTT
CASTRTGGGGDTQYF
>TRBV11-2|TRBJ2-5|.|.
TGTGCCAGCAGCCGAGGCGCCCAAGAGACCCAGTACTTC
CASSRGAQETQYF
>TRBV27|TRBJ1-5|.|.
TGTGCCAGCAGTTTATACCCGGGGGATGGCAATCAGCCCCAGCATTTT
CASSLYPGDGNQPQHF
>TRBV27|TRBJ2-7|TRBD1|.
TGTGCCAGCAGTTCTCCGGGACAGGGTTTCCACGAGCAGTACTTC
CASSSPGQGFHEQYF
>TRBV7-8|TRBJ2-3|.|.
TGTGCCAGCAGCACACCCCAGGGCACAGATACGCAGTATTTT
CASSTPQGTDTQYF
>TRBV19|TRBJ1-2|.|.
TGTGCCAGTAGTTTCTTACAGGGTAGCTATGGCTACACCTTC
CASSFLQGSYGYTF
>TRBV25-1|TRBJ1-5|TRBD1|.
TGTGCCAGCAGTGCTACGTCCACCGGGACAGACAACAATCAGCCCCAGCATTTT
CASSATSTGTDNNQPQHF
>TRBV6-5|TRBJ1-1|TRBD1|.
TGTGCCAGCGCCAGGGGGCCCAACACTGAAGCTTTCTTT
CASARGPNTEAFF
>TRBV4-2|TRBJ1-2|.|.
TGTGCCAGCAGCCAAGGTCTAAACAGGGACCTGCAAGGTGGCTACACCTTC
CASSQGLNRDLQGGYTF
>TRBV30|TRBJ1-1|.|.
TGTGCCTGGAGTCCACCCCCGACAGGCCTTAACACTGAAGCTTTCTTT
CAWSPPPTGLNTEAFF
>TRBV5-4|TRBJ2-7|TRBD1|.
TGTGCCAGCAGCCCAAGGGACAGACTCTACGAGCAGTACTTC
CASSPRDRLYEQYF
>TRBV19|TRBJ2-5|TRBD2|.
TGTGCCAGTAGTATAGGAGGTCGGGGGGAGGAGACCCAGTACTTC
CASSIGGRGEETQYF
>TRBV18|TRBJ2-1|TRBD2|.
TGTGCCAGCTCACCTCGGCTAGCGGGCGACAATGAGCAGTTCTTC
CASSPRLAGDNEQFF
>TRBV6-5|TRBJ2-1|TRBD1|.
TGTGCCAGCAGTTACTCTGGGACAGGGAACAATGAGCAGTTCTTC
CASSYSGTGNNEQFF
>TRBV19|TRBJ1-5|TRBD1|.
TGTGCCAGTAGTATAGCACAGGGGCTTTATCAGCCCCAGCATTTT
CASSIAQGLYQPQHF
>TRBV5-4|TRBJ1-2|.|.
TGTGCCAGCAGCTCCCCCTCGGGAGCGGCTTATGGCTACACCTTC
CASSSPSGAAYGYTF
>TRBV27|TRBJ1-4|TRBD1|.
TGTGCCAGCAGTCCGACAGGGGGATATGAAAAACTGTTTTTT
CASSPTGGYEKLFF
>TRBV5-1|TRBJ2-1|TRBD2|.
TGCGCCAGCAGCTTGGCCGGGCGGGGGGGCCAGAATGAGCAGTTCTTC
CASSLAGRGGQNEQFF
>TRBV14|TRBJ1-2|.|.
TGTGCCAGCAGCCAAGGGGAGACGGCAGAGACTTATGGCTACACCTTC
CASSQGETAETYGYTF
>TRBV7-9|TRBJ1-1|.|few
TGTGCCAGCAGCCCAAACAAGAACACTGAAGCTTTCTTT
CASSPNKNTEAFF
>TRBV5-1|TRBJ1-3|.|.
TGCGCCAGCAGACAGGACAGTACCTCCTCTGGAAACACCATATATTTT
CASRQDSTSSGNTIYF
>TRBV27|TRBJ2-5|TRBD1|.
TGTGCCAGCAAGGGACAGGGATATTGGGAGACCCAGTACTTC
CASKGQGYWETQYF
>TRBV29-1|TRBJ2-6|.|.
TGCAGCGTTGCCGGGACATCCGCCTCTGGGGCCAACGTCCTGACTTTC
CSVAGTSASGANVLTF
>TRBV4-1|TRBJ1-5|.|.
TGCGCCAGCAGCCAAGAAGCGACAGTTAGCAATCAGCCCCAGCATTTT
CASSQEATVSNQPQHF
>TRBV5-1|TRBJ2-7|.|.
TGCGCCAGCAGCTTGGCGGCAGGGGCCTACGAGCAGTACTTC
CASSLAAGAYEQYF
>TRBV15|TRBJ2-1|.|.
TGTGCCACCAGCAGAGCCCCTTCAGGGGCTCGGAATGAGCAGTTCTTC
CATSRAPSGARNEQFF
>TRBV4-2|TRBJ1-2|.|.
TGTGCCAGCAGCCAAGAAGCCGAAGTAAAGAATGGCTACACCTTC
CASSQEAEVKNGYTF
>TRBV30|TRBJ2-5|.|.
TGTGCCTGGAGTAGCGGTCAAGAGACCCAGTACTTC
CAWSSGQETQYF
>TRBV27|TRBJ2-5|TRBD1|once
TGTGCCAGCAGTAGCCGGGACAGCTGGTTGGAGACCCAGTACTTC
CASSSRDSWLETQYF
>TRBV29-1|TRBJ1-1|.|.
TGCAGCGTTGACCCCACGGAGGGAGTAAGTACTGAAGCTTTCTTT
CSVDPTEGVSTEAFF
>TRBV30|TRBJ2-7|.|.
TGTGCCTGGCAAATCCATTCCGGGACAAAGTCCTACGAGCAGTACTTC
CAWQIHSGTKSYEQYF
>TRBV9|TRBJ1-1|.|.
TGTGCCAGCAGCGTCGGGGGGATGAACACTGAAGCTTTCTTT
CASSVGGMNTEAFF
>TRBV7-8|TRBJ1-1|TRBD1|.
TGTGCCAGCAGCTTGTTACAGGGGGCAGGCACTGAAGCTTTCTTT
CASSLLQGAGTEAFF
>TRBV15|TRBJ1-1|.|.
TGTGCCACCAGCAGAGGAGGGTGGAACACTGAAGCTTTCTTT
CATSRGGWNTEAFF
>TRBV5-8|TRBJ1-2|.|.
TGTGCCAGCAGCTCGATACGGGGTTGGGGCTACACCTTC
CASSSIRGWGYTF
>TRBV4-2|TRBJ2-2|TRBD2|.
TGTGCCAGCACCGTACTAGCGGAGAACACCGGGGAGCTGTTTTTT
CASTVLAENTGELFF
>TRBV7-9|TRBJ1-1|TRBD1|.
TGTGCCAGCAGCCTACAGGGGGCCGGCACTGAAGCTTTCTTT
CASSLQGAGTEAFF
>TRBV7-8|TRBJ1-4|TRBD1|once
TGTGCCAGCAGCATATCTCCGGGACAGGGGGCGGGGGAAAAACTGTTTTTT
CASSISPGQGAGEKLFF
>TRBV7-6|TRBJ1-6|.|.
TGTGCCAGCAGCTTAGAGACAGAACGAAATTCACCCCTCCACTTT
CASSLETERNSPLHF
>TRBV12-5|TRBJ2-4|.|.
TGTGCTAGTGGTTTGGCAGTCTATGGTTTTGGAGGCATTCAGTACTTC
CASGLAVYGFGGIQYF
>TRBV18|TRBJ2-1|TRBD2|.
TGTGCCAGCTCCCCGGGGGGCGGGGGGGCCGTCGGAGAGCAGTTCTTC
CASSPGGGGAVGEQFF
>TRBV15|TRBJ2-7|.|.
TGTGCCACCAGCAGAGATTTTGGCAGCTACGAGCAGTACTTC
CATSRDFGSYEQYF
>TRBV18|TRBJ2-7|TRBD1|.
TGTGCCAGCTCACCTTTCCGGGACAGAAACTACGAGCAGTACTTC
CASSPFRDRNYEQYF
>TRBV10-3|TRBJ2-7|TRBD1|.
TGTGCCATCAGTGAGTCGGGACAGGGGGCGGAGCAGTACTTC
CAISESGQGAEQYF
>TRBV25-1|TRBJ2-7|.|.
TGTGCCAGCAGTGCACCTCAGGGGCCCCACAGCTCCTACGAGCAGTACTTC
CASSAPQGPHSSYEQYF
>TRBV10-2|TRBJ2-7|TRBD1|once
TGCGCCAGCTCCCACCAGCGGGGACAGGGGGCGTTCGAGCAGTACTTC
CASSHQRGQGAFEQYF